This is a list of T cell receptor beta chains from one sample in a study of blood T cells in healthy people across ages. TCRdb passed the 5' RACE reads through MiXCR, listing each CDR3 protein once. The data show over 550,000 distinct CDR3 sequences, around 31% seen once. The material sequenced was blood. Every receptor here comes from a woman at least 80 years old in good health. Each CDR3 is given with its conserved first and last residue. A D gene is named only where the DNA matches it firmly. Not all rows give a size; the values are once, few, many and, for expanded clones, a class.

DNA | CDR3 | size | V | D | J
TGTGCCGCCAGTGATTCTTTAGCGGGGGGGCCCTTGGATGAGCAGTACTTC | CAASDSLAGGPLDEQYF | - | TRBV24-1 | TRBD2 | TRBJ2-5
TGTGCCAGCAGTGGTGGGGGGGCCGATGAGCAGTACTTC | CASSGGGADEQYF | - | TRBV6-1 | - | TRBJ2-5
TGTGCCAGCAGCGTGTCTGCCGGGAACAACAATGAGCAGTTCTTC | CASSVSAGNNNEQFF | - | TRBV11-3 | - | TRBJ2-1
TGCGCCAGCAGCCAAGATCCCCAGGCAAGCTCCTACGAGCAGTACTTC | CASSQDPQASSYEQYF | many | TRBV4-1 | - | TRBJ2-7
TGTGCCAGCAGGGCCCGGGGGGCAGAATCACCCCTCCACTTT | CASRARGAESPLHF | many | TRBV6-6 | - | TRBJ1-6
TGCAGTGCGCTCGGGACAGCTGGGGCCAACGTCCTGACTTTC | CSALGTAGANVLTF | many | TRBV20-1 | TRBD1 | TRBJ2-6
TGTGCCAGCAGCGTTGGGGACAGGGTGGGGGACGAGCAGTACTTC | CASSVGDRVGDEQYF | - | TRBV9 | TRBD1 | TRBJ2-7
TGTGCCAGCAGCTTAGCATCGGCAGGAGGAAATGGCTACACCTTC | CASSLASAGGNGYTF | many | TRBV7-9 | - | TRBJ1-2
TGTGCCTGGAGTGATACTTACGAGCAGTACTTC | CAWSDTYEQYF | many | TRBV30 | - | TRBJ2-7
TGTGCCAGCAGTTCCCCGCAGGGGGAGCTGAATACGCAGTATTTT | CASSSPQGELNTQYF | - | TRBV6-6 | TRBD1 | TRBJ2-3
TGTGCCAGCAGTTACCGATTGGCCTACGAGCAGTACTTC | CASSYRLAYEQYF | many | TRBV6-5 | - | TRBJ2-7
TGTGCCAGCAGCATCAGGGGCCCTGAAGCTTTCTTT | CASSIRGPEAFF | - | TRBV7-9 | - | TRBJ1-1
TGTGCCAGCAGCTTAGGTAGCGGGGGTCCAGATACGCAGTATTTT | CASSLGSGGPDTQYF | many | TRBV7-3 | TRBD2 | TRBJ2-3
TGTGCCAGCAACTTTGCAGCGGGAACTAATGAAAAACTGTTTTTT | CASNFAAGTNEKLFF | few | TRBV2 | - | TRBJ1-4
TGCAGTGCTAGGGAATCCCGGACAGGGGTCGGGGAGCTGTTTTTT | CSARESRTGVGELFF | - | TRBV20-1 | TRBD1 | TRBJ2-2
TGCAGTGCTAGAGATCTGGCTGGACTAGTGGGGGGGACCCAGTACTTC | CSARDLAGLVGGTQYF | many | TRBV20-1 | TRBD2 | TRBJ2-5
TGCGCCAGCAGCCAAGTTACAGGGTTTGGCTACACCTTC | CASSQVTGFGYTF | many | TRBV4-1 | - | TRBJ1-2
TGTGCCAGCAGTGGGGGCAGGGGGGTTTCCTTACAAGAGACCCAGTACTTC | CASSGGRGVSLQETQYF | - | TRBV6-1 | - | TRBJ2-5
TGTGCCAGCAGCTTAGTGGTCCTTCCAGGGGATGGCTACACCTTC | CASSLVVLPGDGYTF | many | TRBV7-2 | - | TRBJ1-2
TGCAGTGCTAGGGGGGCTAGCAGGGTATACGAGCAGTACTTC | CSARGASRVYEQYF | many | TRBV20-1 | - | TRBJ2-7
TGTGCCACCAGTGACCCTCCAGGGATACAGAACACCGGGGAGCTGTTTTTT | CATSDPPGIQNTGELFF | - | TRBV24-1 | - | TRBJ2-2
TGTGCCAGCAGGCCAACAGGGGCCCACGAGCAGTACTTC | CASRPTGAHEQYF | many | TRBV6-5 | TRBD1 | TRBJ2-7
TGCGCCAGCAGCCAAGGACAGGCTGGAATCGGTGGCTACACCTTC | CASSQGQAGIGGYTF | many | TRBV4-1 | - | TRBJ1-2
TGTGCCAGCAGCCAAGACAGGGACCAGGGTAAGCCCCAGCATTTT | CASSQDRDQGKPQHF | many | TRBV7-9 | TRBD1 | TRBJ1-5
TGTGCCAGCAGCTTAGCGGGGAGGAACATTCAGTACTTC | CASSLAGRNIQYF | few | TRBV5-6 | TRBD2 | TRBJ2-4
TGTGCCAGCTCACCCAGAGGACTGGATGAAGCTTTCTTT | CASSPRGLDEAFF | - | TRBV18 | - | TRBJ1-1
TGTGCCAGCAGCTTTCATTCCCAGGGAGGAGAGACCCAGTACTTC | CASSFHSQGGETQYF | few | TRBV9 | - | TRBJ2-5
TGTGCCAGTAGTCGGGAGGGGGGTGGGTATGAGCAGTTCTTC | CASSREGGGYEQFF | - | TRBV19 | TRBD2 | TRBJ2-1
TGCAGTGCTAGCTCACTAGCGGGGGGGGTTTTCTACAATGAGCAGTTCTTC | CSASSLAGGVFYNEQFF | many | TRBV20-1 | TRBD2 | TRBJ2-1
TGTGCCAGCAGCTTAAAGAGCGGGAGGGGCACAGATACGCAGTATTTT | CASSLKSGRGTDTQYF | - | TRBV7-3 | TRBD2 | TRBJ2-3
TGTGCCACTCGGCGGACAGGAGACAATTTCAATGAGCAGTTCTTC | CATRRTGDNFNEQFF | few | TRBV15 | TRBD1 | TRBJ2-1
TGTGCCAGCAGCTTCGGTTCAAGCTACACCTTC | CASSFGSSYTF | - | TRBV11-1 | - | TRBJ1-2
TGTGCCAGCAGGGAGGGGCTCTCTGGAAACACCATATATTTT | CASREGLSGNTIYF | - | TRBV9 | - | TRBJ1-3
TGTGCCACCAGTGATCCGGGACAGGGAAATAATTCACCCCTCCACTTT | CATSDPGQGNNSPLHF | few | TRBV24-1 | TRBD1 | TRBJ1-6
TGTGCCAGCAGCTCGACGACATCTGGGTGGTCGGGGGAGCTGTTTTTT | CASSSTTSGWSGELFF | many | TRBV7-8 | - | TRBJ2-2
TGTGCCAGCAGCGTCTGGGCAGATACGCAGTATTTT | CASSVWADTQYF | many | TRBV11-2 | - | TRBJ2-3
TGCAGCACGAGACAGGGGGCGGATCAGCCCCAGCATTTT | CSTRQGADQPQHF | many | TRBV29-1 | TRBD1 | TRBJ1-5
TGCGCCAGCAGCTTGGGGAGGACTATCGGCACTGAAGCTTTCTTT | CASSLGRTIGTEAFF | many | TRBV5-1 | - | TRBJ1-1
TGCAGTGCTAGGGGGGACGACGGGCACATTCAGTACTTC | CSARGDDGHIQYF | - | TRBV20-1 | - | TRBJ2-4
TGCAGTGCTAGGGCCCAGGGAGATAATCAGCCCCAGCATTTT | CSARAQGDNQPQHF | - | TRBV20-1 | - | TRBJ1-5
TGTGCCAGCAGCCCGGGGGGGTGGGCCTACGAGCAGTACTTC | CASSPGGWAYEQYF | many | TRBV12-3/TRBV12-4 | TRBD2 | TRBJ2-7
TGTGCCTGCAGTTTGCAAGGGAACACTGAAGCTTTCTTT | CACSLQGNTEAFF | - | TRBV27 | - | TRBJ1-1
TGTGCCAGCAGCCAAGATTTTAGTGGGGTAAAAGAGGCCCAGTACTTC | CASSQDFSGVKEAQYF | few | TRBV4-2 | - | TRBJ2-5
TGTGCCAACAGCCGTTTGGGAGGGGGAAGCTCTGGGGCCAACGTCCGGACTTTC | CANSRLGGGSSGANVRTF | - | TRBV7-6 | - | TRBJ2-6
TGCAGTGCTAGACCTTCCGGTCGAAACACCATATATTTT | CSARPSGRNTIYF | - | TRBV20-1 | - | TRBJ1-3
TGTGCCAGCTCACCCCGGCGATCCCAAAACACTGAAGCTTTCTTT | CASSPRRSQNTEAFF | - | TRBV18 | - | TRBJ1-1
TGTGCCGCTGGGCGGGGGGTGTTTAGGAACAATGAGCAGTACTTC | CAAGRGVFRNNEQYF | - | TRBV6-5 | TRBD2 | TRBJ2-5
TGTGCCATCAGTGAGTCGACAGGGTGGATGGACACTGAAGCTTTCTTT | CAISESTGWMDTEAFF | - | TRBV10-3 | TRBD1 | TRBJ1-1
TGTGCCAGCAGTTTGATCTACGAGCAGTACTTC | CASSLIYEQYF | many | TRBV28 | - | TRBJ2-7
TGTGCCAGCGTCAGGGACACCTACGAGCAGTACTTC | CASVRDTYEQYF | few | TRBV28 | - | TRBJ2-7
TGCGCCAGCAGCTTAGGTCCCGGGGCAGGGGCCAACGTCCTGACTTTC | CASSLGPGAGANVLTF | many | TRBV5-1 | - | TRBJ2-6
TGCGCCAGCAGCTTGGCCAGCCCCTCTGTGGGAACTGAAGCTTTCTTT | CASSLASPSVGTEAFF | - | TRBV5-1 | - | TRBJ1-1
TGTGCCAGCAGCTTATTTCCGGGGGAAAAACTGTTTTTT | CASSLFPGEKLFF | many | TRBV7-9 | - | TRBJ1-4
TGTGCCAGCAGCCAAGACAGGGGTTTTGATGAAAAACTGTTTTTT | CASSQDRGFDEKLFF | many | TRBV7-9 | TRBD1 | TRBJ1-4
TGTGCCACCAGCAGAGATTCAGGCGCATCCTACGAGCAGTACTTC | CATSRDSGASYEQYF | many | TRBV15 | - | TRBJ2-7